The 29 T cell receptor beta chains presented below share a single source sample, sequenced in a study of cytomegalovirus exposure and HLA in healthy donors. Use of 60 Vbeta and 13 Jbeta primers characterized the PCR. Measured with immunoSEQ multiplex PCR; TCRdb has only the in-frame clones, and not every one. The table lists under 200,000 clones, around two thirds of them singletons. Sequenced sample: PBMCs. The receptors were gathered from a man aged 50 to 60 in good health and CMV-seronegative.

The chain is built from TRBV7-2 and TRBJ1-4; 9 bases agree with TRBD1. Unmatched junction bases numbered 5, after V lost 5 bases and J lost 4 bases. CDR1 is SGHTA, CDR2 FQGNSA, per germline. The CDR3 is 15 amino acids. The CDR3: CASSRPGQGNEKLFF. The CDR3 DNA follows: TGTGCCAGCAGCCGACCGGGACAGGGTAATGAAAAACTGTTTTTT. Complete variable domain (other parts from reference TRBV7-2 and TRBJ1-4): GAGVSQSPSNKVTEKGKDVELRCDPISGHTALYWYRQSLGQGLEFLIYFQGNSAPDKSGLPSDRFSAERTGGSVSTLTIQRTQQEDSAVYLCASSRPGQGNEKLFFGSGTQLSVL.

There are a few counts of this clone. The V gene is TRBV6-5, the J gene TRBJ1-1; 7 bases agree with TRBD1. There are 13 residues in the CDR3. With 5 bases clipped from V and 6 bases from J, the junction kept 6 bases outside the gene matches. Germline lookup yields CDR1 MNHEY and CDR2 SVGAGI. CDR3 coding DNA: TGTGCCAGCAGTAGGAGGGGGCAAGCTGAAGCTTTCTTT. Its protein product is CASSRRGQAEAFF.

The chain combines TRBV7-9 with TRBJ2-1; D is ambiguous. CDR1 and CDR2 from the germline V gene are SEHNR and FQNEAQ (reference sequence). The CDR3 sequence is 11 residues long. The V gene lost 6 bases and the J gene lost 6 bases, with 6 bases spanning the gap. CDR3 sequence reads: CASRAGNEQFF. The DNA for the CDR3 is TGTGCCAGCAGGGCAGGCAATGAGCAGTTCTTC.

This chain connects TRBV6-5 to TRBJ1-2; TRBD1 matches 9 bases. CDR3 length: 15 amino acids. J was trimmed by 4 bases and V by 4 bases; bases with no gene match: 7. CDR1 and CDR2 from the germline V gene are MNHEY and SVGAGI. The CDR3: CASSLYGTGSYGYTF. As DNA, the CDR3 is TGTGCCAGCAGTTTGTACGGGACAGGGAGCTATGGCTACACCTTC.

This clone appeared a single time. The rearrangement joins TRBV2 to TRBJ2-7; D ambiguous. The germline V gene encodes CDR1 SNHLY and CDR2 FYNNEI. The CDR3 is 14 residues long. V was clipped by 5 bases and J by 3 bases, with 14 bases between them. The CDR3 nucleotides are TGTGCCAGCAGTTTCGCTAGAGACCTCTACGAGCAGTACTTC. Translated: CASSFARDLYEQYF. The variable domain in full, with the rest retrieved from reference TRBV2 and TRBJ2-7, is EPEVTQTPSHQVTQMGQEVILRCVPISNHLYFYWYRQILGQKVEFLVSFYNNEISEKSEIFDDQFSVERPDGSNFTLKIRSTKLEDSAMYFCASSFARDLYEQYFGPGTRLTVT.

This chain uses TRBV13 with TRBJ1-2; 9 bases map to TRBD1. The CDR3 runs to 15 residues. Germline values: CDR1 PRHDT, CDR2 FYEKMQ (reference sequence). The junction had 3 bases not matched to a gene; V was cut back by 4 bases and J by 0 bases. The CDR3 sequence: CASSWDRDSNYGYTF. For the CDR3, the DNA is TGTGCCAGCAGCTGGGACAGGGATTCTAACTATGGCTACACCTTC.

The chain uses TRBV5-1 and TRBJ2-7, with 10 positions matching TRBD1. The CDR3 is 14 residues long. Trimming took 4 bases from V and 2 from J; bases not matched to a gene: 3. Germline assignment: CDR1 SGHRS and CDR2 YFSETQ. CDR3 DNA sequence: TGCGCCAGCAGCGGGACAGGGGCAGCCTACGAGCAGTACTTC. It translates to CASSGTGAAYEQYF.

This clone was seen a single time. The rearrangement uses TRBV11-1 and TRBJ2-7; the D gene is possibly TRBD1 (6 bases). V lost 1 base and J 1 base, leaving 11 bases between the germline ends. The CDR3 contains 15 residues. The V gene's germline CDR1 is SGHAT and CDR2 FQDESV (reference sequence). The CDR3 DNA is TGTGCCAGCAGCTTAGAAACAGGGTTTTCCTACGAGCAGTACTTC. As protein: CASSLETGFSYEQYF.

This rearrangement joins TRBV7-2 to TRBJ2-2; TRBD2 matches 7 bases. The ends lost 1 base at V and 2 bases at J; junction bases unmatched: 1. Germline CDR1 is SGHTA and CDR2 is FQGNSA. CDR3 length equals 15 residues. This CDR3 is CASSLGGGNTGELFF. CDR3 DNA sequence: TGTGCCAGCAGCTTAGGGGGGGGAAACACCGGGGAGCTGTTTTTT. Variable domain in full (rest from reference TRBV7-2 and TRBJ2-2): GAGVSQSPSNKVTEKGKDVELRCDPISGHTALYWYRQSLGQGLEFLIYFQGNSAPDKSGLPSDRFSAERTGGSVSTLTIQRTQQEDSAVYLCASSLGGGNTGELFFGEGSRLTVL.

This clone was observed once. The chain has TRBV4-2 and TRBJ2-5, with TRBD2 identical over 13 bases. Trimming cost V 3 bases and J 4 bases; bases outside gene matches: 11. The CDR3 has 18 residues. Germline V gene data show CDR1 as LGHNA and CDR2 as YNFKEQ. CDR3 DNA sequence: TGTGCCAGCAGCCAGGGATCATCACTAGCGGGGGGGCCAGAGACCCAGTACTTC. Residues: CASSQGSSLAGGPETQYF.

The chain combines TRBV7-9 with TRBJ2-5, with 8 bases matching TRBD1. CDR3 length: 14 amino acids. V shed 1 base, J shed 5 bases, and the junction held 3 bases outside the gene matches. The V gene's germline CDR1 is SEHNR and CDR2 FQNEAQ (reference sequence). The CDR3 nucleotides read TGTGCCAGCAGCTTAGGACAGGGGTTCGAGACCCAGTACTTC. It codes for CASSLGQGFETQYF.

Only one count was recorded for this clone. At the DNA level, this CDR3 is encoded by other sequences in the same sample as well. The chain is built from TRBV18 and TRBJ1-5; TRBD1 might be the D (6 bases). Germline assignment: CDR1 KGHSH and CDR2 LQKENI. Trimming removed 6 bases from V and 1 base from J, with 10 bases in between. The CDR3 is 14 amino acids. In DNA form, the CDR3 reads TGTGCCAGCTCGCCCCAGGGGAGCAATCAGCCCCAGCATTTT. The encoded protein is CASSPQGSNQPQHF. Complete variable domain (other parts from reference TRBV18 and TRBJ1-5): NAGVMQNPRHLVRRRGQEARLRCSPMKGHSHVYWYRQLPEEGLKFMVYLQKENIIDESGMPKERFSAEFPKEGPSILRIQQVVRGDSAAYFCASSPQGSNQPQHFGDGTRLSIL.

The chain has TRBV18 and TRBJ1-2; possibly TRBD1 for D (5 bases). The germline CDR1 and CDR2 sequences are KGHSH and LQKENI. CDR3 length: 13 amino acids. The V gene lost 4 bases and the J gene lost 8 bases, with 14 bases spanning the gap. Written as DNA, the CDR3 is TGTGCCAGCTCACGCAACGGGGGTAACGGCTACACCTTC. Its protein product is CASSRNGGNGYTF.

V is TRBV6-1 and J is TRBJ1-2; maybe TRBD1 (6 bases). The CDR3 is 15 residues long. The V end lost 1 base, the J end lost 8 bases, and 17 bases lay between the germline ends. CDR1 is MNHNS and CDR2 is SASEGT in the germline V gene. CDR3 DNA: TGTGCCAGCAGTGAAGTGGGTAGTCAGGGGACCGGCTACACCTTC. Translated, it gives CASSEVGSQGTGYTF.

This rearrangement joins TRBV28 to TRBJ1-2; possible D gene TRBD1, 6 bases. Looked up from germline, CDR1 is MDHEN and CDR2 is SYDVKM. V shed 3 bases and J shed 4 bases, with 15 bases lying between them. CDR3 length equals 15 residues. In DNA form, the CDR3 reads TGTGCCAGCAGTTTCTTCTACAGGGACGGCTATGGCTACACCTTC. It is translated as CASSFFYRDGYGYTF.

The J gene is TRBJ1-1, the V gene TRBV9; D ambiguous. The V and J ends lost 0 bases and 1 base respectively, with 4 bases between them. The CDR3 has 13 residues. Germline values: CDR1 SGDLS, CDR2 YYNGEE. The CDR3 region is CASSVAGNTEAFF. CDR3 nucleotide sequence: TGTGCCAGCAGCGTAGCAGGGAACACTGAAGCTTTCTTT.

As for this clone: Relative to the germline gene, one junction end is altered; a read error may explain this. The chain combines TRBV7-7 with TRBJ2-1; 8 bases match TRBD2. The germline CDR1 and CDR2 sequences are SSHAT and FNYEAQ (reference sequence). This CDR3 is 15 amino acids long. CDR3 bases: TGTGCTAGCAGCTTAATGCCGGGGGGGCTCAGTGAGCAGTTCTTC. Amino acids: CASSLMPGGLSEQFF.

The chain uses TRBV19 and TRBJ2-7, with TRBD1 identical over 8 bases. The CDR3 consists of 13 residues. The junction had 6 bases not matched to a gene; V was cut back by 5 bases and J by 6 bases. In germline, CDR1 is LNHDA, CDR2 SQIVND (reference sequence). The CDR3 is CASSPGQGGEQYF. CDR3 in DNA: TGTGCCAGTAGTCCCGGACAGGGTGGCGAGCAGTACTTC.

The CDR3 loop reads CASSLGTGGTSPLHF. The CDR3 bases are TGTGCCAGCAGCTTGGGGACAGGGGGGACTTCACCCCTCCACTTT. This rearrangement joins TRBV5-4 to TRBJ1-6, with 10 bases fitting TRBD1. V shed 0 bases, J shed 9 bases, and the junction held 3 bases outside the gene matches. This CDR3 contains 15 residues. Germline V gene sequence: CDR1 SGHNT, CDR2 YYREEE (reference sequence).

J is TRBJ1-5 and V is TRBV19, with TRBD1 as a possible D gene (5 bases). The CDR3 consists of 14 residues. V lost 3 bases, J lost 2 bases, and 8 bases lay in between. The germline gives CDR1 LNHDA, CDR2 SQIVND (reference sequence). CDR3 DNA sequence: TGTGCCAGTAGTATTTCACAGGGCAATCAGCCCCAGCATTTT. Residues: CASSISQGNQPQHF.

DNA for the CDR3: TGTGCCAGCAGTTTAGGAGGGGCCCTCAATCAGCCCCAGCATTTT. Translated, it gives CASSLGGALNQPQHF. The J gene is TRBJ1-5, the V gene TRBV28, with D possibly TRBD1 on 5 matching bases. CDR1 and CDR2 (germline): MDHEN, SYDVKM. The CDR3 is 15 residues long. Trimming took off 2 bases at V and 3 bases at J, with 11 bases between the two ends.

This sequence joins TRBV5-8 and TRBJ1-5; a possible D gene is TRBD1 (5 bases). The germline V and J ends were trimmed by 0 bases and 4 bases, with 14 bases remaining between them. The CDR3 spans 16 residues. The germline CDR1 and CDR2 sequences are SGHTS and YDEGEE. The DNA of the CDR3 is TGTGCCAGCAGCTTGGGGCGGGGAGGGGTAAATCAGCCCCAGCATTTT. This sequence encodes CASSLGRGGVNQPQHF.

This clone was detected a few times. The genes are TRBV7-7 and TRBJ2-2, with 8 bases aligning to TRBD1. The CDR3 contains 15 residues. Germline V gene data show CDR1 as SSHAT and CDR2 as FNYEAQ (reference sequence). The junction had 5 bases not matched to a gene; V was cut back by 5 bases and J by 3 bases. The CDR3 nucleotides are TGTGCCAGCAGCCCCCGGGACAGGTACACCGGGGAGCTGTTTTTT. Residues: CASSPRDRYTGELFF.

V is TRBV6-1 and J is TRBJ2-7, with D maybe TRBD1 (5 bases). The V end was cut by 3 bases, the J end by 3 bases, with 12 bases between. Per germline, CDR1 MNHNS and CDR2 SASEGT. The CDR3 consists of 14 residues. CDR3 sequence: CASSERTRIYEQYF. As DNA, the CDR3 is TGTGCCAGCAGTGAGAGGACAAGGATCTACGAGCAGTACTTC.

In nucleotides, the CDR3 is TGTGCCAGCTCTCCCTATGAGGTGAACACTGAAGCTTTCTTT. It yields the protein CASSPYEVNTEAFF. J is TRBJ1-1 and V is TRBV18; D remains unclear. The CDR3 is 14 residues long. Deletions cut 6 bases from V and 0 bases from J, with 11 bases between. CDR1 is KGHSH, CDR2 LQKENI, per germline. Supplemented by reference TRBV18 and TRBJ1-1, the full variable domain reads NAGVMQNPRHLVRRRGQEARLRCSPMKGHSHVYWYRQLPEEGLKFMVYLQKENIIDESGMPKERFSAEFPKEGPSILRIQQVVRGDSAAYFCASSPYEVNTEAFFGQGTRLTVV.

The V gene is TRBV5-4, the J gene TRBJ2-3; TRBD1 aligns across 9 bases. Germline values: CDR1 SGHNT, CDR2 YYREEE (reference sequence). The CDR3 sequence is 17 residues long. V trimming: 4 bases; J trimming: 0 bases; junction bases outside the gene matches: 9. CDR3 nucleotides: TGTGCCAGCAGCCTACAGGGGGCGCTTCCTAGCACAGATACGCAGTATTTT. It translates to CASSLQGALPSTDTQYF. Full variable domain (rest looked up from reference TRBV5-4 and TRBJ2-3): ETGVTQSPTHLIKTRGQQVTLRCSSQSGHNTVSWYQQALGQGPQFIFQYYREEENGRGNFPPRFSGLQFPNYSSELNVNALELDDSALYLCASSLQGALPSTDTQYFGPGTRLTVL.

The chain has TRBV10-3 and TRBJ1-6; a weak D match, TRBD1 (6 bases). Trimming took 8 bases from V and 6 from J, leaving 14 bases between them. The CDR3 is 14 residues long. Germline V gene data show CDR1 as ENHRY and CDR2 as SYGVKD. Here the CDR3 DNA reads TGTGCCATCGCCAACAGGGACGTTAATTCACCCCTCCACTTT. Translated: CAIANRDVNSPLHF.

This clone was seen more than once but under ten times. J is TRBJ2-7 and V is TRBV5-6; 7 nucleotides line up with TRBD1. Per germline, CDR1 SGHDT and CDR2 YYEEEE. The CDR3 runs 13 residues. J lost 2 bases, V lost 3 bases, and 2 bases had no gene match. CDR3 bases: TGTGCCAGCAGCTGGGACAGAGCCTACGAGCAGTACTTC. Translation gives CASSWDRAYEQYF.

The CDR3 loop reads CASSLVQGDEKLFF. As DNA, the CDR3 is TGCGCCAGCAGCTTGGTGCAGGGGGATGAAAAACTGTTTTTT. J is TRBJ1-4 and V is TRBV5-1, with TRBD1 identical over 7 bases. The ends lost 0 bases at V and 6 bases at J; junction bases unmatched: 2. CDR1 SGHRS and CDR2 YFSETQ come from the germline V gene. The CDR3 sequence is 14 residues long. Variable domain in full (rest from reference TRBV5-1 and TRBJ1-4): KAGVTQTPRYLIKTRGQQVTLSCSPISGHRSVSWYQQTPGQGLQFLFEYFSETQRNKGNFPGRFSGRQFSNSRSEMNVSTLELGDSALYLCASSLVQGDEKLFFGSGTQLSVL.